This T cell receptor (beta chain) emerged from a study of a mutant IDH1 vaccine in newly diagnosed glioma. Study as a whole: Males made up 62.5% and females about 40% of treated patients, whose mean age was approximately 43 years. Earlier care involved radiotherapy, temozolomide, or both, and the majority received both.

The table came from immunoSEQ multiplex PCR; TCRdb's copy has only in-frame clones and leaves some out. The table lists about 32,000 clones, roughly 77% of them singletons. The CDR3 length is 11 residues. Germline V gene data show CDR1 as SGHTA and CDR2 as FQGNSA. Trimming shortened V by 1 base and J by 10 bases, and 5 bases separated the two germline ends. Worth noting for this clone: Its antigen is undetermined.

Time point described: week 35, safety follow-up. In every dose of vaccine, 300 ug of mutant IDH1 20-mer peptide was given alongside topical imiquimod. Patients, over weeks 1, 3, 5, 7, 11, 15, 19 and 23, received a total of eight vaccinations. The rearrangement links TRBV7-2 to TRBJ2-1; D unresolved. The starting material was PBMCs, obtained from a glioma patient whose treatment included an IDH1 peptide vaccine. The receptor was derived from a man between 35 and 55 years old with glioma. Some clones in this sample may be carry-over from other donors' samples. CDR3 protein: CASSLDWEQFF. The CDR3 bases are TGTGCCAGCAGCTTAGATTGGGAGCAGTTCTTC.